Listed here are 5 T cell receptor beta chains from one sample, sequenced in a study of CD8 T cells in Susac syndrome (dated by TCRdb to the late 2010s). Library creation used the immunoSEQ multiplex PCR assay. RNA was extracted using the RNeasy kit, and 0.5 to 1 microgram was reverse transcribed with random hexamers. The raw public reads went through TCRdb reprocessing: fastp at Q25, MiXCR clone calling, in-frame beta chains kept. Entries are consolidated by CDR3 protein sequence, retaining the most common genes and DNA. Here the sample has about 200,000 distinct CDR3 sequences; about 95% occur a single time. The ten largest clones represent 0.093% of the sample. The sequencing sample was made of CD4+ T cells from PBMCs. Every receptor here comes from a human donor with multiple sclerosis.

The chain is built from TRBV2 and TRBJ1-1; 9 bases are shared with TRBD1. V shed 5 bases and J 0 bases; nucleotides not matched to a gene: 1. This CDR3 is built from 14 residues. CDR1 is SNHLY, CDR2 FYNNEI, per germline. The CDR3 coding sequence is TGTGCCAGCAGTTGGGACAGGGTGAACACTGAAGCTTTCTTT. It translates to CASSWDRVNTEAFF.

The rearrangement joins TRBV11-2 to TRBJ1-2; TRBD1 might be the D (5 bases). Trimming pared 0 bases from V and 5 bases from J, leaving 16 bases between. Germline values: CDR1 SGHAT, CDR2 FQNNGV. The CDR3 is 16 amino acids. The CDR3 here is CASSLDNQGPNYGYTF. In nucleotides, the CDR3 is TGTGCCAGCAGCTTAGATAATCAGGGCCCGAATTATGGCTACACCTTC.

The gene calls are TRBV24-1 and TRBJ1-1; the D is unclear. Germline V gene sequence: CDR1 KGHDR, CDR2 SFDVKD. This CDR3 is built from 11 residues. V was trimmed by 12 bases and J by 0 bases, leaving 7 bases between them. The CDR3 nucleotides are TGTGCCGCGGCTATGAACACTGAAGCTTTCTTT. Amino acid sequence: CAAAMNTEAFF.

This chain uses TRBV3-1 with TRBJ1-1; D is ambiguous. V lost 1 base and J lost 4, with 10 bases in between. This CDR3 contains 14 residues. CDR1 and CDR2 (germline): LGHDT, YNNKEL (reference sequence). For the CDR3, the DNA is TGTGCCAGCAGCCAAGGTTACGGCCGCACTGAAGCTTTCTTT. Translation: CASSQGYGRTEAFF. The whole variable domain, filled in from reference TRBV3-1 and TRBJ1-1, reads DTAVSQTPKYLVTQMGNDKSIKCEQNLGHDTMYWYKQDSKKFLKIMFSYNNKELIINETVPNRFSPKSPDKAHLNLHINSLELGDSAVYFCASSQGYGRTEAFFGQGTRLTVV.

V and J are TRBV24-1 and TRBJ2-7; a possible D gene is TRBD2 (7 bases). Per the germline V gene, CDR1 is KGHDR and CDR2 is SFDVKD. Trimming took off 4 bases at V and 7 bases at J, with 22 bases between the two ends. The CDR3 is 16 amino acids. Here the CDR3 reads CATSDALSQGRGEQYF. For the CDR3, the DNA is TGTGCCACCAGTGACGCTCTCTCCCAAGGGAGGGGGGAGCAGTACTTC.